This T cell receptor (beta chain) was profiled in a study of blood T cell repertoires in COVID-19 (dated by TCRdb to the early 2020s). For the study in its entirety: Collaborator samples came from the United States, Italy and Spain and covered acute and convalescent phases of COVID-19. The material from the prospective study consisted of cDNA or gDNA derived from T cells, B-cell-depleted T cells, or PBMCs. Subjects who had been exposed to COVID-19, were actively infected with it, or had recovered from it provided the deeply sampled blood TCRbeta repertoires that made up the dataset. The repertoires were made available in a free public database intended to serve as a resource for research on the immune response to SARS-CoV-2. Samples were obtained from the ongoing ImmuneRACE study (first 160 participants) and from about 1,300 subjects provided by 6 global collaborators. A de-identified subject ID, COVID-19 status, age in years and sex were almost always included in the sample metadata. Where available, HLA class I and class II types were taken from metadata supplied by the sample provider and were not determined by assay-based typing.

Unmatched junction bases come to 1, with V trimmed by 6 bases and J by 3 bases. The CDR3, cysteine through phenylalanine, is 12 amino acids long. Of the read, only the CDR3 DNA is kept; its 36 bases are in frame from base 1. Reading the germline V gene gives CDR1 MDHEN and CDR2 SYDVKM. TCRbeta CDR3 regions were amplified from genomic DNA using the immunoSEQ Assay, a bias-controlled multiplex PCR. Processing in the source paper ran as follows. Within the assay, amplification of reference gene primers was used to estimate how many nucleated cells each sample contained. Sequence reads were collapsed and filtered to measure the absolute abundance of every unique TCRbeta CDR3 rearrangement. Productive Simpson clonality was computed per sample as the square root of Simpson's diversity index over productive rearrangements. As stored in TCRdb, this immuneACCESS dataset retains in-frame rearrangements with V and J assigned. A fraction of the clones does not appear; measured against another copy, unresolved V genes explain less than half of the discrepancy, and the remainder lacks a known reason. D and trimming come from the DNA, and the V and J calls and clone size come from that table. For this sample the table gives tens of thousands of clones, of which around nine tenths were detected only once. The ten most abundant clones make up roughly an eighth of the sample.

Collaborating institutions collected whole blood in K2EDTA tubes following their own protocols. Collaborator samples were shipped for TCRbeta analysis as frozen whole blood, isolated PBMCs, or DNA extracted from either sample type. The investigation overall reported the following: The amount of clinical and demographic metadata varied by source and participant and was provided uncurated.

Concerning this clone: No cognate antigen has been identified for it. Base qualities are not provided; no much larger clone lies one nucleotide away.

The sequence is built from TRBV28 and TRBJ2-7; TRBD1 fits 8 bases in the junction. This receptor was taken from a human donor with active COVID-19. The donor label of this sample is uncertain. The sample taken for sequencing was peripheral blood. The CDR3 region reads CASSGQGYEQYF. The nucleotide sequence reads as follows: TGTGCCAGCAGCGGACAGGGCTACGAGCAGTACTTC.